Presented here are 11 T cell receptor beta chains from one specimen sequenced in a study of blood T cell repertoires in COVID-19. TCRdb's table, derived via immunoSEQ multiplex PCR, lists solely in-frame clones and lacks some. The repertoire includes more than 50,000 clones, almost 90% of them detected once, and about 12% sits in the top ten. Material: peripheral blood. These receptors came from a man in his 60s with active COVID-19.

This clone is classed as medium-sized. Within the sample, other DNA sequences also encode this same CDR3. The chain recombines TRBV4-3 with TRBJ1-6; D perhaps matches TRBD1 (6 bases). Looked up from germline, CDR1 is LGHNA and CDR2 is YSLEER. With 1 base removed from V and 9 bases from J, the gap between germline ends came to 13 bases. The CDR3 runs 15 residues. Here the CDR3 DNA reads TGCGCCAGCAGCCAAGTAGGGGGTCTGGGTTCACCCCTCCACTTT. Amino acids: CASSQVGGLGSPLHF.

The gene calls are TRBV3-1 (or the pseudogene TRBV3-2) and TRBJ2-2; D is possibly TRBD1 (5 bases). The length of the CDR3 is 14 residues. The germline gives CDR1 LGHDT, CDR2 YNNKEL (reference sequence). With 6 bases removed from V and 6 bases from J, the gap between germline ends came to 14 bases. This CDR3 reads CASRSRVIAGELFF. The CDR3 coding sequence is TGTGCCAGCAGGTCCAGGGTTATCGCCGGGGAGCTGTTTTTT.

The J gene is TRBJ2-5, the V gene TRBV6-5, with D maybe TRBD1 (6 bases). Germline V gene lookup returns CDR1 MNHEY and CDR2 SVGAGI. The CDR3 contains 13 residues. Trimming left V 8 bases short and J 4 bases short, with 14 bases between. The CDR3 sequence is CASGAGERETQYF. The DNA of the CDR3 is TGTGCCAGCGGGGCAGGGGAACGAGAGACCCAGTACTTC.

The rearrangement joins TRBV7-9 to TRBJ1-5; 8 bases line up with TRBD1. This CDR3 has 15 amino acids. The V and J ends lost 5 bases and 4 bases, in that order; junction bases with no gene match: 7. Germline CDR1 is SEHNR and CDR2 is FQNEAQ (reference sequence). The CDR3 DNA is TGTGCCAGCAGCACCGACAGGGGAGTAAATCAGCCCCAGCATTTT. Residues: CASSTDRGVNQPQHF.

V is TRBV9 and J is TRBJ2-1; the D gene is possibly TRBD2 (6 bases). The germline gives CDR1 SGDLS, CDR2 YYNGEE. The CDR3 sequence is 16 residues long. Trimming left V 1 base short and J 0 bases short, with 11 bases between. CDR3 coding DNA: TGTGCCAGCAGCGTACGCGGGGTCAGCTCCTACAATGAGCAGTTCTTC. Protein product: CASSVRGVSSYNEQFF.

This clone was detected only once. The chain couples TRBV18 to TRBJ1-2; 7 bases line up with TRBD1. This CDR3 is built from 15 residues. V was clipped by 5 bases and J by 2 bases; unmatched bases: 8. Per germline, CDR1 KGHSH and CDR2 LQKENI. The CDR3 DNA is TGTGCCAGCTCAACTCGATCGGACAGGAACTATGGCTACACCTTC. Residues: CASSTRSDRNYGYTF. Using reference TRBV18 and TRBJ1-2 for the parts outside the CDR3, the full variable domain is NAGVMQNPRHLVRRRGQEARLRCSPMKGHSHVYWYRQLPEEGLKFMVYLQKENIIDESGMPKERFSAEFPKEGPSILRIQQVVRGDSAAYFCASSTRSDRNYGYTFGSGTRLTVV.

The chain employs TRBV7-9 and TRBJ2-7, with a weak D call TRBD1 (5 bases). Between the trimmed V and J ends, which lost 3 bases and 6 bases, there was a span of 18 bases. CDR3 length: 15 amino acids. Germline V gives CDR1 SEHNR, CDR2 FQNEAQ (reference sequence). The CDR3 loop reads CASSFPQGTTAEQYF. CDR3 coding DNA: TGTGCCAGCAGCTTCCCTCAGGGAACTACTGCCGAGCAGTACTTC.

The table lists this clone with a few counts. This chain joins TRBV12-3 or TRBV12-4 and TRBJ2-2; 8 nucleotides agree with TRBD1. The CDR3 has 13 amino acids. V dropped 6 bases and J dropped 3; count of bases not matched to a gene: 0. DNA of the CDR3: TGTGCCAGCAGGGACAGGGACACCGGGGAGCTGTTTTTT. Protein: CASRDRDTGELFF.

This sequence joins TRBV27 and TRBJ1-5; no firm D call. V lost 5 bases, J lost 0 bases, and 8 bases lay in between. The CDR3 loop spans 14 amino acids. CDR1 and CDR2 (germline): MNHEY, SMNVEV (reference sequence). The CDR3 loop reads CASSPVLSNQPQHF. In DNA, the CDR3 is TGTGCCAGCAGTCCGGTTCTTAGCAATCAGCCCCAGCATTTT.

The chain carries TRBV18 and TRBJ1-3; unclear D gene. The CDR3 has 17 amino acids. Germline CDR1 KGHSH, CDR2 LQKENI. The ends were cut back, 1 base at V and 0 bases at J, with 13 bases in the middle. The CDR3 nucleotides are TGTGCCAGCTCACCACGACAAATACAGAGCTCTGGAAACACCATATATTTT. This translates into CASSPRQIQSSGNTIYF.

The rearrangement links TRBV30 to TRBJ1-5; TRBD1 might be the D (5 bases). This CDR3 spans 12 amino acids. The germline V gene encodes CDR1 GTSNPN and CDR2 SVGIG (reference sequence). V was pared by 5 bases and J by 4 bases, with 9 bases between. CDR3 nucleotide sequence: TGTGCCTGGCAGCAGGGTAATCAGCCCCAGCATTTT. It yields the protein CAWQQGNQPQHF.